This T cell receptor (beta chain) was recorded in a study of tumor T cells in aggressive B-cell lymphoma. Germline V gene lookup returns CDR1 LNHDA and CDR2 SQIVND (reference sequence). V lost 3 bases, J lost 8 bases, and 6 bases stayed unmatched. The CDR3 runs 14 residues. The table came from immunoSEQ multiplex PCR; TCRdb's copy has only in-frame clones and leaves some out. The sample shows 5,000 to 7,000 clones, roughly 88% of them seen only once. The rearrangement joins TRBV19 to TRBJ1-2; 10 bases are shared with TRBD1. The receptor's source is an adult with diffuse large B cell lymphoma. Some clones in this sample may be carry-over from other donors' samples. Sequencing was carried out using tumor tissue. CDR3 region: CASSIDRGQSGYTF. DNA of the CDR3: TGTGCCAGTAGTATCGACAGGGGGCAGAGCGGCTACACCTTC.